The rows below give T cell receptor beta chains drawn from one sample of a study of blood T cell repertoires in COVID-19. TCRdb keeps only in-frame clones here, not all; method: immunoSEQ multiplex PCR. The sample carries around 230,000 clones, around four fifths recorded once. Sequences were obtained from peripheral blood. All receptors derive from an older woman with active or convalescent COVID-19. Both conserved end residues are part of each CDR3. D genes are given only for firm matches. Size is omitted from some rows. Given values are once, few, many or a class for expanded clones.

TRBJ2-7 TRBV4-1 NA TRBD2 16 CASSQISGAYSYEQYF TGCGCCAGCAGCCAAATTAGCGGGGCCTACTCCTACGAGCAGTACTTC
TRBJ2-7 TRBV18 NA NA 11 CASSPRDWKYF TGTGCCAGCTCACCACGGGACTGGAAGTACTTC
TRBJ2-7 TRBV11-2 NA NA 14 CASSLDVGLYEQYF TGTGCCAGCAGCTTAGATGTAGGACTCTACGAGCAGTACTTC
TRBJ1-1 TRBV6-5 NA NA 11 CATNGGTEAFF TGTGCCACAAACGGGGGCACTGAAGCTTTCTTT
TRBJ2-2 TRBV5-1 few NA 17 CASSFDGLSVGTGELFF TGCGCCAGCAGCTTTGACGGACTAAGTGTCGGCACCGGGGAGCTGTTTTTT
TRBJ2-3 TRBV4-2 NA NA 14 CASSTGQGGDTQYF TGTGCCAGCAGTACAGGGCAGGGTGGGGATACGCAGTATTTT
TRBJ1-1 TRBV2 NA NA 14 CASGTTGRRTEAFF TGTGCCAGCGGCACAACAGGGCGGAGGACTGAAGCTTTCTTT
TRBJ1-5 TRBV10-3 NA NA 15 CAISESSGGRQPQHF TGTGCCATCAGTGAGTCGAGTGGGGGCCGACAGCCCCAGCATTTT
TRBJ1-1 TRBV6-4 NA NA 13 CASSEQGNTEAFF TGTGCCAGCAGTGAGCAGGGTAACACTGAAGCTTTCTTT
TRBJ2-5 TRBV5-1 NA TRBD1 15 CASSAGGVTVKTQYF TGCGCCAGCAGTGCAGGGGGCGTTACCGTTAAGACCCAGTACTTC
TRBJ1-1 TRBV10-3 NA TRBD1 12 CAIKGTGPEAFF TGTGCCATCAAAGGGACAGGACCCGAAGCTTTCTTT
TRBJ1-1 TRBV12-3/TRBV12-4 NA TRBD1 13 CASSQQGWTEAFF TGTGCCAGCAGCCAACAGGGGTGGACTGAAGCTTTCTTT
TRBJ2-5 TRBV20-1 NA TRBD2 11 CSLGGEETQYF TGCAGCTTGGGGGGGGAAGAGACCCAGTACTTC
TRBJ1-2 TRBV29-1 NA NA 14 CSVVQGPVDYGYTF TGCAGCGTTGTTCAGGGGCCGGTGGACTATGGCTACACCTTC
TRBJ2-2 TRBV15 NA TRBD2 15 CATSRLAGVTGELFF TGTGCCACCAGCAGGCTAGCGGGGGTGACCGGGGAGCTGTTTTTT
TRBJ1-2 TRBV19 NA NA 12 CASSIDWAGYTF TGTGCCAGTAGTATAGATTGGGCAGGCTACACCTTC
TRBJ1-6 TRBV6-6 NA TRBD1 15 CASSYVDRANSPLHF TGTGCCAGCAGTTACGTAGACAGGGCTAATTCACCCCTCCACTTT
TRBJ2-1 TRBV4-1 NA NA 11 CASSLQYEQFF TGCGCCAGCAGCCTCCAGTATGAGCAGTTCTTC
TRBJ1-6 TRBV7-2 once NA 13 CASSLEDSIPLHF TGTGCCAGCAGCTTAGAGGACAGTATCCCCCTCCACTTT
TRBJ1-1 TRBV5-4 NA NA 15 CASSLGKPMNTEAFF TGTGCCAGCAGCTTGGGCAAGCCAATGAACACTGAAGCTTTCTTT
TRBJ1-2 TRBV6-5 NA NA 15 CASSSPRETNYGYTF TGTGCCAGCAGTTCCCCCCGTGAGACAAACTATGGCTACACCTTC
TRBJ2-7 TRBV5-6 NA NA 16 CASSLVAQELTREQYF TGTGCCAGCAGCTTGGTAGCGCAGGAGTTGACGCGCGAGCAGTACTTC
TRBJ2-4 TRBV30 NA TRBD1 14 CAWSFQGQGDIQYF TGTGCCTGGAGTTTCCAAGGACAGGGTGACATTCAGTACTTC
TRBJ2-1 TRBV6-5 NA TRBD1 13 CASKWTGVYEQFF TGTGCCAGCAAGTGGACAGGGGTATATGAGCAGTTCTTC
TRBJ1-4 TRBV2 NA NA 11 CASSRGGKLFF TGTGCCAGCAGCAGGGGTGGAAAACTGTTTTTT
TRBJ1-2 TRBV11-2 once TRBD1 14 CASSIRTGFYGYTF TGTGCCAGCAGCATCCGGACAGGGTTCTATGGCTACACCTTC
TRBJ2-7 TRBV7-2 NA NA 14 CASSTRVPPGEQYF TGTGCCAGCAGCACGCGGGTCCCCCCCGGCGAGCAGTACTTC
TRBJ1-2 TRBV7-9 NA NA 13 CASSSQPGEGYTF TGTGCCAGCAGCTCGCAACCGGGGGAGGGCTACACCTTC
TRBJ1-6 TRBV19 NA NA 17 CASSIDLHRPGGSPLHF TGTGCCAGTAGTATAGATCTTCACCGCCCAGGAGGTTCACCCCTCCACTTT
TRBJ2-3 TRBV6-5 NA NA 15 CASSYSRLYTDTQYF TGTGCCAGCAGTTACTCGCGCCTATACACAGATACGCAGTATTTT
TRBJ1-2 TRBV5-1 NA NA 14 CASSPFDSSGGYTF TGCGCCAGCAGCCCTTTTGACAGTTCAGGCGGCTACACCTTC
TRBJ1-2 TRBV19 few NA 14 CASSISSVNYGYTF TGTGCCAGTAGTATCTCCAGCGTTAACTATGGCTACACCTTC
TRBJ2-3 TRBV5-1 NA NA 14 CASSLGGDTDTQYF TGCGCCAGCAGTCTTGGAGGGGACACAGATACGCAGTATTTT
TRBJ2-7 TRBV20-1 NA NA 11 CSARGRDEQYF TGCAGTGCTAGGGGCAGGGACGAGCAGTACTTC
TRBJ1-3 TRBV7-7 NA TRBD1 16 CASSSGTGGFGNTIYF TGTGCCAGCAGCTCCGGGACAGGGGGCTTTGGAAACACCATATATTTT
TRBJ1-4 TRBV5-6 NA TRBD1 15 CASSFTGGPNEKLFF TGTGCCAGCAGCTTTACAGGGGGCCCTAATGAAAAACTGTTTTTT
TRBJ2-3 TRBV7-2 few TRBD2 13 CASSATTSGGLNF TGTGCCAGCAGCGCCACCACTAGCGGGGGGTTAAATTTT
TRBJ1-1 TRBV5-6 NA TRBD1 14 CASSGDRGNTEAFF TGTGCCAGCAGCGGTGACAGGGGAAACACTGAAGCTTTCTTT
TRBJ1-1 TRBV7-2 once NA 15 CASSSNLGGNTEAFF TGTGCCAGCAGCTCAAATCTAGGGGGAAACACTGAAGCTTTCTTT
TRBJ1-2 TRBV29-1 NA NA 11 CSVEGGYGYTF TGCAGCGTTGAGGGGGGTTATGGCTACACCTTC
TRBJ2-5 TRBV9 NA TRBD2 16 CASSVGTSGGWETQYF TGTGCCAGCAGCGTAGGAACTAGCGGGGGCTGGGAGACCCAGTACTTC
TRBJ2-1 TRBV2 NA NA 16 CASTPGIFPTYNEQFF TGTGCCAGCACCCCCGGGATCTTCCCAACCTACAATGAGCAGTTCTTC
TRBJ1-3 TRBV10-3 NA NA 15 CAISESGGSGNTIYF TGTGCCATCAGTGAGTCGGGAGGGTCTGGAAACACCATATATTTT
TRBJ2-7 TRBV6-4 NA TRBD2 17 CASSALAGEVRTYEQYF TGTGCCAGCAGTGCACTAGCGGGAGAAGTGAGGACCTACGAGCAGTACTTC
TRBJ1-4 TRBV5-4 NA NA 15 CASSRAGILNEKLFF TGTGCCAGCAGTCGAGCCGGGATTCTTAATGAAAAACTGTTTTTT
TRBJ1-1 TRBV11-2 NA NA 14 CASSSLQGYTEAFF TGTGCCAGCAGCTCGCTTCAGGGGTACACTGAAGCTTTCTTT
TRBJ2-1 TRBV5-1 NA TRBD2 16 CASSQWTGRAVLEQFF TGCGCCAGCAGCCAATGGACCGGGAGGGCCGTTCTTGAGCAGTTCTTC
TRBJ2-7 TRBV28 NA NA 14 CASSFVAYSYEQYF TGTGCCAGCAGTTTCGTAGCGTACTCCTACGAGCAGTACTTC
TRBJ2-2 TRBV7-2 NA TRBD1 15 CASSRSGQGVGELFF TGTGCCAGCAGCCGCTCAGGACAGGGGGTGGGGGAGCTGTTTTTT
TRBJ2-3 TRBV5-1 NA NA 13 CASSWQGEDTQYF TGCGCCAGCAGCTGGCAGGGTGAAGATACGCAGTATTTT
TRBJ2-5 TRBV2 NA NA 11 CASTGGETQYF TGTGCCAGCACCGGGGGAGAGACCCAGTACTTC
TRBJ1-6 TRBV19 NA NA 16 CASSTARRGYNSPLHF TGTGCCAGTAGTACGGCGCGTAGGGGTTATAATTCACCCCTCCACTTT
TRBJ2-3 TRBV19 few TRBD2 15 CASIQTSGGADTQYF TGTGCCAGTATCCAGACTAGCGGGGGAGCAGATACGCAGTATTTT
TRBJ2-3 TRBV9 once NA 15 CASSVVSGSTDTQYF TGTGCCAGCAGCGTAGTTAGCGGAAGCACAGATACGCAGTATTTT
TRBJ1-1 TRBV12-3/TRBV12-4 NA NA 12 CASSFGNTEAFF TGTGCCAGCAGTTTCGGGAACACTGAAGCTTTCTTT
TRBJ1-2 TRBV28 NA NA 14 CASSTQVSLDGYTF NA
TRBJ2-7 TRBV11-2 once NA 14 CASSLWSRGDEQYF TGTGCCAGCAGCTTGTGGAGCAGGGGGGACGAGCAGTACTTC
TRBJ2-1 TRBV3-1/TRBV3-2 NA TRBD2 14 CASQRLAGLNEQFF TGTGCCAGTCAAAGACTAGCGGGGCTCAATGAGCAGTTCTTC
TRBJ2-5 TRBV5-6 NA TRBD1 16 CASTFRAGGGVETQYF TGTGCCAGCACCTTCCGGGCAGGGGGCGGGGTAGAGACCCAGTACTTC